This T cell receptor (beta chain) is from a study of glioma-infiltrating T cells after dendritic cell vaccination. Sequencing used immunoSEQ multiplex PCR; TCRdb keeps in-frame clones, though not all of them. The sample has over 65,000 clones; around 85% are singletons. Overall study results and limits: Higher pretreatment TIL content predicted longer progression-free time and survival.

Time point here: after dendritic cell vaccination, including at tumor progression/relapse. Isocitrate dehydrogenase mutation was absent in all glioblastoma patients. This clone has only a few counts. Its antigen is as yet unknown. In germline, CDR1 is SGHTA, CDR2 FQGNSA. Trimming pared 1 base from V and 0 bases from J, leaving 16 bases between. This CDR3 is built from 19 residues. J is TRBJ1-6 and V is TRBV7-2, with a possible D match to TRBD1 (6 bases). The source was blood, collected after dendritic cell vaccination. This sequence was found in a human donor with glioblastoma. This CDR3 reads CASSLGGKGGSSYNSPLHF. Written as DNA, the CDR3 is TGTGCCAGCAGCTTAGGGGGCAAAGGGGGAAGCTCCTATAATTCACCCCTCCACTTT.